These 19 T cell receptor beta chains were all obtained from the same sample, sequenced in a study of CD8+ T cells in alopecia areata listed by TCRdb under 2018. To prepare the library, the immunoSEQ multiplex PCR assay was applied. For TCR sequencing, RNA was extracted from every sample and reverse transcribed into cDNA to serve as template. TCRdb provides this immuneACCESS table in a form limited to in-frame rearrangements. Some clones are lacking; in checked studies, under half of them reflect an unresolved V gene, and why the rest are absent is not known. The sample yields 150,000 to 250,000 clones; roughly three fifths were counted once. The top ten hold approximately 3.3% of the sample. The time point label on this specimen signifies: 4 weeks on oral tofacitinib. Per the publication, the treatment or condition label means: oral pan-JAK inhibitor, 5-10 mg twice daily. Sequences were derived from CD4+ T cells sorted from blood, sampled at week 4, from a patient treated with tofacitinib. The receptors shown here come from a human donor with alopecia areata.

This clone was counted a single time. This chain links TRBV7-6 with TRBJ2-5, with D uncertain. This CDR3 spans 13 amino acids. Germline CDR1 is SGHVS and CDR2 is FNYEAQ. Trimming pared 4 bases from V and 1 base from J, leaving 7 bases between. CDR3 sequence reads: CASSSSSQETQYF. The CDR3 DNA sequence: TGTGCCAGCAGCTCCTCCTCCCAAGAGACCCAGTACTTC.

For this clone: Other DNA sequences in the sample encode the same CDR3. This sequence joins TRBV30 and TRBJ1-5; tentatively, D is TRBD1 (5 bases). The V end was cut by 2 bases, the J end by 1 base, with 12 bases between. The germline V gene encodes CDR1 GTSNPN and CDR2 SVGIG (reference sequence). The CDR3 contains 15 residues. The CDR3 sequence: CAWSRTGGSNQPQHF. The CDR3 DNA is TGTGCCTGGAGTAGAACAGGTGGGAGCAATCAGCCCCAGCATTTT.

For the CDR3, the DNA is TGTGCCAGCAGCGCGGGAGTCGGGCCCCAGCATTTT. Protein product: CASSAGVGPQHF. The chain combines TRBV9 with TRBJ1-5; D not resolved. This CDR3 has 12 amino acids. V was trimmed by 3 bases and J by 9 bases, leaving 10 bases between them. Germline CDR1 is SGDLS and CDR2 is YYNGEE.

A note on this clone: Other DNA sequences of this sample code for an identical CDR3. V usage is TRBV5-1 and J usage is TRBJ2-7; D gene ambiguous. V was trimmed by 0 bases and J by 4 bases, leaving 8 bases between them. Germline V gene data show CDR1 as SGHRS and CDR2 as YFSETQ. The CDR3 is 13 residues long. The CDR3 loop is CASSLALDYEQYF. CDR3 coding DNA: TGCGCCAGCAGCTTGGCCCTTGATTACGAGCAGTACTTC. The full variable domain, rest sourced from reference TRBV5-1 and TRBJ2-7, is KAGVTQTPRYLIKTRGQQVTLSCSPISGHRSVSWYQQTPGQGLQFLFEYFSETQRNKGNFPGRFSGRQFSNSRSEMNVSTLELGDSALYLCASSLALDYEQYFGPGTRLTVT.

The rearrangement uses TRBV27 and TRBJ1-1; D is uncertain. The germline V gene encodes CDR1 MNHEY and CDR2 SMNVEV (reference sequence). The CDR3 is made up of 15 amino acids. V was pared by 5 bases and J by 2 bases, with 15 bases between. CDR3 in DNA: TGTGCCAGCAGTCCCCTAGGGAAGGCAAACACTGAAGCTTTCTTT. It codes for CASSPLGKANTEAFF.

This clone was detected only a few times. V gene TRBV30 combines with J gene TRBJ1-5, with TRBD1 as a possible D gene (6 bases). V lost 1 base and J lost 6, with 10 bases in between. This CDR3 comprises 13 residues. From germline, CDR1 is GTSNPN and CDR2 SVGIG (reference sequence). In DNA, the CDR3 is TGTGCCTGGAGTGGGACAGTTGGTCAGCCCCAGCATTTT. Translating it yields CAWSGTVGQPQHF.

The chain links TRBV28 to TRBJ1-5; weak D call: TRBD1 (6 bases). Germline CDR1 reads MDHEN; CDR2 reads SYDVKM. V lost 3 bases, J lost 7 bases, and 16 bases lay in between. The CDR3 loop spans 15 amino acids. CDR3 region: CASSFRGGFEQPQHF. The CDR3 DNA reads TGTGCCAGCAGTTTTAGAGGGGGGTTCGAGCAGCCCCAGCATTTT.

J is TRBJ1-2 and V is TRBV29-1, with D maybe TRBD1 (6 bases). The ends were cut back, 7 bases at V and 6 bases at J, with 12 bases in the middle. The CDR3 spans 11 residues. Germline V gives CDR1 SQVTM, CDR2 ANQGSEA. The CDR3 DNA is TGCAGCGCAACTACAGGGAATGGCTACACCTTC. Amino acids: CSATTGNGYTF.

This chain links TRBV29-1 with TRBJ1-2, with TRBD1 as a possible D gene (5 bases). V gave up 5 bases and J gave up 8 bases, with 18 bases separating them. The CDR3 is made up of 13 amino acids. Germline CDR1 SQVTM, CDR2 ANQGSEA. CDR3 region: CSVLTGTSVGYTF. As DNA, the CDR3 is TGCAGCGTTCTTACCGGGACGTCGGTAGGCTACACCTTC.

The chain employs TRBV2 and TRBJ2-5; 8 nucleotides agree with TRBD2. Germline trimming cut 10 bases from V and 5 bases from J; bases unmatched to any gene: 12. This CDR3 spans 14 amino acids. The germline gives CDR1 SNHLY, CDR2 FYNNEI. The CDR3 here is CATQPGTRSETQYF. Here the CDR3 DNA reads TGTGCCACCCAGCCCGGGACTAGATCGGAGACCCAGTACTTC. Full variable domain (rest looked up from reference TRBV2 and TRBJ2-5): EPEVTQTPSHQVTQMGQEVILRCVPISNHLYFYWYRQILGQKVEFLVSFYNNEISEKSEIFDDQFSVERPDGSNFTLKIRSTKLEDSAMYFCATQPGTRSETQYFGPGTRLLVL.

This clone showed up just a few times. The chain joins TRBV29-1 to TRBJ2-1; D perhaps matches TRBD1 (5 bases). Between the trimmed V and J ends, which lost 7 bases and 6 bases, there was a span of 10 bases. Germline-derived CDR1 and CDR2 are SQVTM and ANQGSEA. The CDR3 runs 11 residues. The CDR3 region has the DNA TGCAGCGGCGGACACCCCAATGAGCAGTTCTTC. Its protein product is CSGGHPNEQFF.

The chain recombines TRBV5-1 with TRBJ1-5; D remains ambiguous. Germline-derived CDR1 and CDR2 are SGHRS and YFSETQ. With 0 bases removed from V and 4 bases from J, the gap between germline ends came to 11 bases. The CDR3 is 15 amino acids. The CDR3 region is CASSLGGDINQPQHF. The CDR3 nucleotides read TGCGCCAGCAGCTTGGGAGGAGATATTAATCAGCCCCAGCATTTT.

This clone was counted only a few times. This chain connects TRBV7-9 to TRBJ1-4, with a weak D call TRBD1 (6 bases). CDR3 length: 15 amino acids. Trimming cost V 3 bases and J 8 bases, with 16 bases left between them. CDR1 SEHNR and CDR2 FQNEAQ come from the germline V gene (reference sequence). The CDR3 region has the DNA TGTGCCAGCAGCTTCCCTCGGGGGGCGCAAGAAAAACTGTTTTTT. Protein product: CASSFPRGAQEKLFF.

V usage is TRBV2 and J usage is TRBJ1-5; no clear D. Trimming removed 1 base from V and 2 bases from J, with 3 bases in between. The CDR3 is 13 amino acids. CDR1 and CDR2 (germline): SNHLY, FYNNEI. The CDR3 DNA follows: TGTGCCAGCAGTGAAGGGGGCAATCAGCCCCAGCATTTT. Amino acids: CASSEGGNQPQHF.

V is TRBV29-1 and J is TRBJ2-7; 9 bases agree with TRBD1. V was pared by 2 bases and J by 6 bases, with 11 bases of the junction left unmatched. The CDR3 spans 15 residues. In germline, CDR1 is SQVTM, CDR2 ANQGSEA. CDR3 sequence: CSVEYGTGRLSEQYF. DNA of the CDR3: TGCAGCGTTGAATACGGGACAGGGCGCTTGTCCGAGCAGTACTTC.

The V call is TRBV18, the J call TRBJ1-5; TRBD1 might be the D (6 bases). V was pared by 2 bases and J by 4 bases, with 15 bases between. The CDR3 has 16 residues. The germline V gene has CDR1 KGHSH and CDR2 LQKENI. This CDR3 reads CASSPKFRGKNQPQHF. For the CDR3, the DNA is TGTGCCAGCTCACCAAAGTTCAGGGGCAAGAATCAGCCCCAGCATTTT.

The chain uses TRBV5-6 and TRBJ2-5; possible D gene TRBD1, 6 bases. The CDR3 loop spans 15 amino acids. V lost 0 bases and J 4 bases, leaving 13 bases between the germline ends. From germline, CDR1 is SGHDT and CDR2 YYEEEE. The CDR3 DNA reads TGTGCCAGCAGCTTGGTCAGGGGAGTGGGAGAGACCCAGTACTTC. This sequence encodes CASSLVRGVGETQYF.

The V call is TRBV5-6, the J call TRBJ2-1; 8 nucleotides agree with TRBD1. Germline V gives CDR1 SGHDT, CDR2 YYEEEE. The CDR3 covers 17 residues. J was trimmed by 5 bases and V by 4 bases; bases with no gene match: 14. CDR3 sequence (DNA): TGTGCCAGCAGCGGACTCTTTCCGGGACAGGCCAACAATGAGCAGTTCTTC. This translates into CASSGLFPGQANNEQFF.

The chain joins TRBV4-1 to TRBJ2-7; D is perhaps TRBD2 (5 bases). Germline CDR1 MGHRA, CDR2 YSYEKL. The CDR3 loop spans 13 amino acids. Trimming left V 5 bases short and J 0 bases short, with 8 bases between. CDR3 sequence reads: CASSEGSSYEQYF. The DNA of the CDR3 is TGCGCCAGCAGCGAAGGGAGCTCCTACGAGCAGTACTTC.